The following is a TCR beta chain sequence with its context. The data belong to a study of blood T cell repertoires in COVID-19. Study-wide background: Collection of acute and convalescent COVID-19 samples took place in the United States, Italy and Spain.

The table came from immunoSEQ multiplex PCR; TCRdb's copy has only in-frame clones and leaves some out. The sample carries fewer than 200,000 clones, around 73% recorded once. V was pared by 8 bases and J by 4 bases, with 18 bases between. The CDR3 runs to 15 residues. CDR1 and CDR2 from the germline V gene are SGHAT and FQNNGV. Researchers sorted participants into cohorts using their self-reported clinical history. The chain carries TRBV11-2 and TRBJ2-1; D is possibly TRBD2 (6 bases). The origin of this receptor is a woman in her forties or fifties who had recovered from COVID-19. Sequences were obtained from PBMCs or T cells enriched from blood (not recorded which). CDR3 bases: TGTGCCAGCCAACAAATGCGGGGCTCTTACAATGAGCAGTTCTTC. Translating gives CASQQMRGSYNEQFF. Based on the CDR3 plus reference TRBV11-2 and TRBJ2-1, the full variable domain is EAGVAQSPRYKIIEKRQSVAFWCNPISGHATLYWYQQILGQGPKLLIQFQNNGVVDDSQLPKDRFSAERLKGVDSTLKIQPAKLEDSAVYLCASQQMRGSYNEQFFGPGTRLTVL.